These 5 T cell receptor beta chains originate from one sample sequenced in a study of blood T cell repertoires in COVID-19. Using immunoSEQ multiplex PCR, the repertoire was profiled, and TCRdb retains in-frame clones only, with some absent. Here the sample spans 70,000 to 95,000 clones, 75% to 90% being singletons. The sequencing sample was made of peripheral blood. The source is a man between 70 and 80 years old with active or convalescent COVID-19.

The chain is built from TRBV19 and TRBJ1-1; D may be TRBD1 (5 bases). V was pared by 5 bases and J by 6 bases, with 16 bases between. The germline CDR1 and CDR2 sequences are LNHDA and SQIVND (reference sequence). This CDR3 region has 14 residues. In DNA form, the CDR3 reads TGTGCCAGTAGTTCACAATCAGGGATCGCTGAAGCTTTCTTT. This translates into CASSSQSGIAEAFF.

The V gene is TRBV27, the J gene TRBJ2-5; no definite D call. The CDR3 totals 14 residues. Germline V gene lookup returns CDR1 MNHEY and CDR2 SMNVEV (reference sequence). Trimming took 0 bases from V and 2 from J, leaving 7 bases between them. The CDR3 here is CASSLSRYQETQYF. The CDR3 coding sequence is TGTGCCAGCAGTTTATCCAGGTATCAAGAGACCCAGTACTTC.

The chain carries TRBV6-6 and TRBJ2-1; TRBD2 matches 7 bases. The CDR3 totals 14 residues. J was trimmed by 8 bases and V by 6 bases; bases with no gene match: 10. Germline V lookup: CDR1 MNHNY, CDR2 SVGAGI (reference sequence). The CDR3 protein is CASRSGLVVDEQFF. CDR3 nucleotide sequence: TGTGCCAGCAGGTCTGGACTAGTTGTCGATGAGCAGTTCTTC.

The CDR3 DNA sequence: TGTGCCAGTAAAATTACGCCTGATCCGGGTGGCTACACCTTC. Its protein is CASKITPDPGGYTF. The chain combines TRBV19 with TRBJ1-2; no firm D call. Germline V CDR1 and CDR2: LNHDA, SQIVND (reference sequence). The V gene lost 7 bases and the J gene lost 7 bases, with 19 bases spanning the gap. This CDR3 comprises 14 residues.

V usage is TRBV15 and J usage is TRBJ2-5; maybe TRBD2 (6 bases). The CDR3 spans 14 residues. Germline lookup yields CDR1 LNHNV and CDR2 YYDKDF (reference sequence). V lost 4 bases and J lost 6, with 15 bases in between. The CDR3 coding sequence is TGTGCCACCAGCAACGACGGGAGTGGGCAGACCCAGTACTTC. It specifies CATSNDGSGQTQYF.